This TCR beta chain is drawn from a study of CD8 T cells in ankylosing spondylitis. As the method for making TCR beta libraries, quantitative 5'-RACE with molecular barcodes was used. TCRdb re-analysed the 5' RACE reads in MiXCR, keeping a single row per CDR3 protein. The sample carries approximately 350,000 distinct CDR3 sequences, roughly 14% recorded once. Germline loops: CDR1 KGHDR, CDR2 SFDVKD. Trimming at V came to 3 bases and at J to 1 base, leaving 2 bases not matched to a gene. The CDR3 covers 15 residues. Findings and limits, study-wide: Researchers reportedly found disease-linked clones significantly enriched in matched ankylosing spondylitis synovial fluid.

This clonotype was found a few times. Its antigen remains unknown. Sequenced material: blood, either unsorted or a sorted T cell fraction (not recorded which). The chain links TRBV24-1 to TRBJ1-1, with 9 bases fitting TRBD1. The TCR was taken from a male donor with ankylosing spondylitis or in good health (not recorded which). Written as DNA, the CDR3 is TGTGCCACCAGTGATCTGGGACAGGGGAACACTGAAGCTTTCTTT. It encodes CATSDLGQGNTEAFF.